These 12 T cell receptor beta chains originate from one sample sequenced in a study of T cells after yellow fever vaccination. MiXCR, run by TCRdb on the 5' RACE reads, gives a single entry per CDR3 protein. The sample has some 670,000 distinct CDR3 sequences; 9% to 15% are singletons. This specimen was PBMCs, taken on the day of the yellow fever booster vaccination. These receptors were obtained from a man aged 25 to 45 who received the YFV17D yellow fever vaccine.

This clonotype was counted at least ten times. The CDR3 sequence is CASSSGLAENTGELFF. For the CDR3, the DNA is TGTGCCAGCAGTTCCGGACTAGCGGAAAACACCGGGGAGCTGTTTTTT. The chain links TRBV6-4 to TRBJ2-2; 10 bases align to TRBD2. The CDR3 has 16 amino acids. V lost 5 bases to trimming and J lost 2 bases; unmatched junction nucleotides: 5. The V gene's germline CDR1 is MRHNA and CDR2 SNTAGT.

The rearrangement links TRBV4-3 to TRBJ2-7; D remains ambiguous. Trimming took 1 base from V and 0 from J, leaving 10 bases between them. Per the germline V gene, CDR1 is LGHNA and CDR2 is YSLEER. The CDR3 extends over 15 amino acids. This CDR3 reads CASSQGFEASYEQYF. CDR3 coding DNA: TGCGCCAGCAGCCAAGGGTTCGAGGCCTCCTACGAGCAGTACTTC.

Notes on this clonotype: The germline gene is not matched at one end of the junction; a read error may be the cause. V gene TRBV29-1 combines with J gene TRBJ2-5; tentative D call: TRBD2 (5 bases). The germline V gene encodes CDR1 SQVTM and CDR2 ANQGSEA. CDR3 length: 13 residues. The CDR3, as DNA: TGCAGCGTACCACTAGGGTCGGAGGAGACCCAATACTTC. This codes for CSVPLGSEETQYF. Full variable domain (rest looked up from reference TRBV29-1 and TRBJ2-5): SAVISQKPSRDICQRGTSLTIQCQVDSQVTMMFWYRQQPGQSLTLIATANQGSEATYESGFVIDKFPISRPNLTFSTLTVSNMSPEDSSIYLCSVPLGSEETQYFGPGTRLLVL.

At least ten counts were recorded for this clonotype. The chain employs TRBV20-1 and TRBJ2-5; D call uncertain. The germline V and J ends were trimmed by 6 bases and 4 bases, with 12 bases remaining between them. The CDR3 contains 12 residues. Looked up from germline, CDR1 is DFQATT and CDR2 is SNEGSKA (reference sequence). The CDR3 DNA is TGCAGTGCCACCGTCGAGACAGAGACCCAGTACTTC. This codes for CSATVETETQYF.

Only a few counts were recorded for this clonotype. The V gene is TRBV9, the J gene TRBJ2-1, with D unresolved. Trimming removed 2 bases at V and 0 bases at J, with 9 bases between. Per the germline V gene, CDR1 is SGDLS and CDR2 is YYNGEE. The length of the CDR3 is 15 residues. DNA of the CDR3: TGTGCCAGCAGCGTCAATGTGGGCTCCTACAATGAGCAGTTCTTC. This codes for CASSVNVGSYNEQFF.

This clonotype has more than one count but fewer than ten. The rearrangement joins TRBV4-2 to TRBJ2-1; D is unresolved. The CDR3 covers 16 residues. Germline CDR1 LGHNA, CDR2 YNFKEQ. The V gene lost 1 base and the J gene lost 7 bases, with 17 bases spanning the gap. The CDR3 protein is CASSQVPETPSNEQFF. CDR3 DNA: TGTGCCAGCAGCCAAGTACCGGAGACTCCCTCGAATGAGCAGTTCTTC.

The CDR3 is CSVEDRLAGVGDEQFF. CDR3 coding DNA: TGCAGCGTTGAAGATCGGTTAGCGGGAGTGGGAGACGAGCAGTTCTTC. The J gene is TRBJ2-1, the V gene TRBV29-1, with TRBD2 matching 9 bases. J gave up 10 bases and V 0 bases, and 13 bases lay outside the gene matches. From germline, CDR1 is SQVTM and CDR2 ANQGSEA. CDR3 length equals 16 residues.

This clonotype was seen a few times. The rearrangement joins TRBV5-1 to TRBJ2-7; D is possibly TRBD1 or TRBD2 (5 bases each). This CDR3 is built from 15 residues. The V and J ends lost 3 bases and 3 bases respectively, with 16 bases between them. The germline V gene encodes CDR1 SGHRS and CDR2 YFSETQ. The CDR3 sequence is CASSYTPGPSYEQYF. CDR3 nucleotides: TGCGCCAGCAGCTATACACCGGGACCCAGCTACGAGCAGTACTTC.

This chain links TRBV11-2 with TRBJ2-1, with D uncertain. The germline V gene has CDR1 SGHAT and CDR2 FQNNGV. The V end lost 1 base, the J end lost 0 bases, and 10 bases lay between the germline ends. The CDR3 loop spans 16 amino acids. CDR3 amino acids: CASSLVRHRSYNEQFF. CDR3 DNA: TGTGCCAGCAGCTTAGTGCGGCATCGCTCCTACAATGAGCAGTTCTTC. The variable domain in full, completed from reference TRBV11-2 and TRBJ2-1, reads EAGVAQSPRYKIIEKRQSVAFWCNPISGHATLYWYQQILGQGPKLLIQFQNNGVVDDSQLPKDRFSAERLKGVDSTLKIQPAKLEDSAVYLCASSLVRHRSYNEQFFGPGTRLTVL.

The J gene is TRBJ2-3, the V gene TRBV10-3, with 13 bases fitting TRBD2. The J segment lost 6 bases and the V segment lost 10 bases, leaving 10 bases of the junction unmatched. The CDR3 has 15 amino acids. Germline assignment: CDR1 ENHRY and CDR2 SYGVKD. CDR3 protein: CATSRTSGSGDTQYF. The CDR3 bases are TGTGCCACCAGCCGGACTAGCGGGAGTGGCGATACGCAGTATTTT.

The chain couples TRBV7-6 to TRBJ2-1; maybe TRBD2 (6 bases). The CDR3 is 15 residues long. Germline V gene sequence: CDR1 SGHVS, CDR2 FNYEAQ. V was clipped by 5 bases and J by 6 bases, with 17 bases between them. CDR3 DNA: TGTGCCAGCAGCGACCCGACTAGTTGGGTCAATGAGCAGTTCTTC. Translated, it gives CASSDPTSWVNEQFF.

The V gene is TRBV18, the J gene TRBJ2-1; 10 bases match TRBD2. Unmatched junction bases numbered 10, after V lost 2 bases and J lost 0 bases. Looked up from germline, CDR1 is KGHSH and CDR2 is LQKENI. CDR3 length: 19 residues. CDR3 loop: CASSPGASGSQPSYNEQFF. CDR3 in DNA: TGTGCCAGCTCACCAGGCGCTAGCGGGAGTCAACCCTCCTACAATGAGCAGTTCTTC.